The clone carrying this T cell receptor (beta chain) was observed at least ten times. Its target is unknown. PCR was performed a second time for about 7 to 11 cycles using a sample-barcoded 5' primer and a J-beta primer mix. Every molecule of cDNA carried a tag from a template-switch adaptor with 12 random nucleotides. Each CDR3 protein is one row after TCRdb ran MiXCR on the 5' RACE reads. The sample carries about 280,000 distinct CDR3 sequences, 27% recorded once. The data derive from a study of blood T cells in healthy people across ages. The V end was cut by 1 base, the J end by 3 bases, with 10 bases between. Germline CDR1 SGHAT, CDR2 FQNNGV. The CDR3 totals 14 residues. Each donor supplied approximately 10 milliliters of peripheral blood. Study-level results: The study could not conclusively compare naive and antigen-experienced cells, given its unsorted PBMCs.

The chain joins TRBV11-2 to TRBJ2-7; D unresolved. Sequences were obtained from blood. The TCR originated in a woman aged 70-85 years in good health. CDR3 DNA sequence: TGTGCCAGCAGCTTAGCTAGGTCGGGCTACGAGCAGTACTTC. As protein: CASSLARSGYEQYF.